This is a list of T cell receptor beta chains from one sample in a study of CD8 T cells in Susac syndrome. One entry per CDR3 protein results from TCRdb running MiXCR on the immunoSEQ multiplex PCR reads. This table has about 430,000 distinct CDR3 sequences, roughly 85% appearing once. The sample comprised CD8+ T cells from PBMCs. These receptors came from a human donor with multiple sclerosis. Both conserved end residues are part of each CDR3. Fields, in order: V gene, J gene, CDR3 protein.

V gene: TRBV6-1; J gene: TRBJ2-1; CDR3 protein: CASRGAGSDEQFF
V gene: TRBV3-1; J gene: TRBJ2-1; CDR3 protein: CASSQTQGQGIYNEQFF
V gene: TRBV6-5; J gene: TRBJ1-1; CDR3 protein: CASSYGATENTEAFF
V gene: TRBV4-1; J gene: TRBJ2-7; CDR3 protein: CASSQEGRSGYEQYF
V gene: TRBV6-5; J gene: TRBJ2-1; CDR3 protein: CASSSREGDNEQFF
V gene: TRBV11-2; J gene: TRBJ1-1; CDR3 protein: CASSASGPGTGTNTEAFF
V gene: TRBV9; J gene: TRBJ2-1; CDR3 protein: CASSGDGYEQFF
V gene: TRBV28; J gene: TRBJ2-7; CDR3 protein: CASDNLGEQYF
V gene: TRBV6-4; J gene: TRBJ1-2; CDR3 protein: CASSDSGQGGLRGYTF
V gene: TRBV28; J gene: TRBJ2-6; CDR3 protein: CASRKGTGGFSGANVLTF
V gene: TRBV19; J gene: TRBJ1-1; CDR3 protein: CASSKVNTEAFF
V gene: TRBV9; J gene: TRBJ2-2; CDR3 protein: CASSVDPGHTGELFF
V gene: TRBV14; J gene: TRBJ2-3; CDR3 protein: CASSQEGLAGGWNTQYF
V gene: TRBV27; J gene: TRBJ2-7; CDR3 protein: CASSPGGANEQYF
V gene: TRBV6-6; J gene: TRBJ2-7; CDR3 protein: CASSTGQGAMNEQYF
V gene: TRBV7-9; J gene: TRBJ1-5; CDR3 protein: CASSLVPLRGRDSNQPQHF
V gene: TRBV10-3; J gene: TRBJ1-2; CDR3 protein: CAISEGQEKYTF
V gene: TRBV5-1; J gene: TRBJ2-7; CDR3 protein: CASSSWTGSYEQYF
V gene: TRBV29-1; J gene: TRBJ2-6; CDR3 protein: CSVGDSGQGANVLTF
V gene: TRBV28; J gene: TRBJ1-1; CDR3 protein: CASSSHGWTEAFF
V gene: TRBV30; J gene: TRBJ2-7; CDR3 protein: CAWGQGAFHEQYF
V gene: TRBV12-3/TRBV12-4; J gene: TRBJ2-1; CDR3 protein: CASSLDSGANEQFF
V gene: TRBV27; J gene: TRBJ2-7; CDR3 protein: CASTLRGGDYSYEQYF
V gene: TRBV6-5; J gene: TRBJ2-3; CDR3 protein: CASSLAGGKADTQYF
V gene: TRBV29-1; J gene: TRBJ2-2; CDR3 protein: CSVRGGGTGGLFF
V gene: TRBV4-1; J gene: TRBJ2-3; CDR3 protein: CASSQGLRRVTDTQYF
V gene: TRBV5-4; J gene: TRBJ1-3; CDR3 protein: CASSRQGAPGNTIYF
V gene: TRBV24-1; J gene: TRBJ2-3; CDR3 protein: CATSEQGTDTQYF
V gene: TRBV29-1; J gene: TRBJ2-3; CDR3 protein: CSVEGGWRSTDTQYF
V gene: TRBV5-4; J gene: TRBJ1-4; CDR3 protein: CASSTSGATNEKLFF
V gene: TRBV25-1; J gene: TRBJ2-7; CDR3 protein: CASSERQQNEQYF
V gene: TRBV5-1; J gene: TRBJ2-3; CDR3 protein: CASSGGDSYTQYF